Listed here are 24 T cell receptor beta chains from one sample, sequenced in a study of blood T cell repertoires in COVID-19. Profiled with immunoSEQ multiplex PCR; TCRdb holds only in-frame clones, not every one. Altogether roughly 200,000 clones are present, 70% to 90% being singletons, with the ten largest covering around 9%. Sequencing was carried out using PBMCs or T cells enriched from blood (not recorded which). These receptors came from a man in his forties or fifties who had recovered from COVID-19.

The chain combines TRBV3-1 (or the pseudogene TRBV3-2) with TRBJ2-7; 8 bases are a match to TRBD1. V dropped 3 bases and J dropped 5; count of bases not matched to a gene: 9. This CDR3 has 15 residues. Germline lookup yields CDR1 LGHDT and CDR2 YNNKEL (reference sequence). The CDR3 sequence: CASSQTRGPANEQYF. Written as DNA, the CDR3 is TGTGCCAGCAGCCAGACCAGGGGGCCGGCAAACGAGCAGTACTTC.

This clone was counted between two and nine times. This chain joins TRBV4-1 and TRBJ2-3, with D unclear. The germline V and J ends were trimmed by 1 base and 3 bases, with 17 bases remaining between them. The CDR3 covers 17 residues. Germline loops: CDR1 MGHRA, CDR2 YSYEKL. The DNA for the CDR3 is TGCGCCAGCAGCCAAGTGCGTAGCTGGTTCAAGACAGATACGCAGTATTTT. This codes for CASSQVRSWFKTDTQYF.

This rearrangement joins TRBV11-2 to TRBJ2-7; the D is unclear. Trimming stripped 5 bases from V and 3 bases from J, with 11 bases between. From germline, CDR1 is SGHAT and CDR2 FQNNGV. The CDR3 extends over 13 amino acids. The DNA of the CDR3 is TGTGCCAGCAGCCCCTCTCCGTTCTACGAGCAGTACTTC. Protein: CASSPSPFYEQYF.

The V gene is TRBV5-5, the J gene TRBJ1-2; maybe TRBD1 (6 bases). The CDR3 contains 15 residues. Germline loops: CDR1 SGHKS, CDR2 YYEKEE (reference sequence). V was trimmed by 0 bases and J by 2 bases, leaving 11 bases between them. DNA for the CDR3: TGTGCCAGCAGCTTGGGGGGGACATCCAACTATGGCTACACCTTC. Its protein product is CASSLGGTSNYGYTF.

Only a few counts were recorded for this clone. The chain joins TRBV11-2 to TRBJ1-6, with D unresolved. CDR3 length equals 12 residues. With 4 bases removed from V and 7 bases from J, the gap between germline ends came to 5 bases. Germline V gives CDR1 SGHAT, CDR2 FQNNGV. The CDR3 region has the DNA TGTGCCAGCAGCTCCTTCAATTCACCCCTCCACTTT. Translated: CASSSFNSPLHF.

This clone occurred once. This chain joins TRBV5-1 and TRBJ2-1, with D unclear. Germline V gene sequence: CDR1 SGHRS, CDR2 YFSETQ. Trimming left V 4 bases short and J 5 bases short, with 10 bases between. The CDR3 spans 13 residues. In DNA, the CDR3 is TGCGCCAGCAGCCAGAACCAGGACAATGAGCAGTTCTTC. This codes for CASSQNQDNEQFF.

The chain's CDR3 is CASRAGLAEIYNEQFF. The CDR3 coding sequence is TGTGCCAGCAGGGCCGGACTAGCGGAAATCTACAATGAGCAGTTCTTC. The rearrangement joins TRBV2 to TRBJ2-1; TRBD2 matches at 10 bases. The CDR3 contains 16 residues. Losses at the gene ends were 6 bases for V and 3 bases for J; bases not matched to a gene: 8. Per germline, CDR1 SNHLY and CDR2 FYNNEI.

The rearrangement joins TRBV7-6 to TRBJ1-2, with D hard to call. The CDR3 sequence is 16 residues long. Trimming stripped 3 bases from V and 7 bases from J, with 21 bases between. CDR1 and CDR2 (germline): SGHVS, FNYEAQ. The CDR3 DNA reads TGTGCCAGCAGCTTGAAAGCGTCAGAGGGTTCGGCTGGCTACACCTTC. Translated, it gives CASSLKASEGSAGYTF.

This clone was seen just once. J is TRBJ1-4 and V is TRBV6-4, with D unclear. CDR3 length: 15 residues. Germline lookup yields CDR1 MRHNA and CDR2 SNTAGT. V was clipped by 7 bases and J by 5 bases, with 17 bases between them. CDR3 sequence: CASKRSQLANEKLFF. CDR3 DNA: TGTGCCAGCAAGAGGAGCCAGTTGGCGAATGAAAAACTGTTTTTT.

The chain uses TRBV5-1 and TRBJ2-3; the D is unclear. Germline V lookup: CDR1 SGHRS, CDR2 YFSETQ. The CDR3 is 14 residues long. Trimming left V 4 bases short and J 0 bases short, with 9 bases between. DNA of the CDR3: TGCGCCAGCAGCCCTCCCCTTAGCACAGATACGCAGTATTTT. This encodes CASSPPLSTDTQYF.

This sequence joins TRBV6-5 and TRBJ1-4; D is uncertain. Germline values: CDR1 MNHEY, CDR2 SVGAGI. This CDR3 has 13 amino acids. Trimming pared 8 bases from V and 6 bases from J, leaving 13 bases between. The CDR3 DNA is TGTGCCAGCCACAACGAGAGGGATGAAAAACTGTTTTTT. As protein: CASHNERDEKLFF.

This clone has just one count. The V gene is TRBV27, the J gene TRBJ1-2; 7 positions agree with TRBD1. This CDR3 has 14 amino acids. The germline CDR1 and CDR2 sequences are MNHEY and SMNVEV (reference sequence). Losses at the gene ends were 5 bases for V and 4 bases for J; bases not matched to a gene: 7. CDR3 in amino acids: CASSPIDRVYGYTF. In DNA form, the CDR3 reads TGTGCCAGCAGTCCCATCGACAGGGTCTATGGCTACACCTTC.

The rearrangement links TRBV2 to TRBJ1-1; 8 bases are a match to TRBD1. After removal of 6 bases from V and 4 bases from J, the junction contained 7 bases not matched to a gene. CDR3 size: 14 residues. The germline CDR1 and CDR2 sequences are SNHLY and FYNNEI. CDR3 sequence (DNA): TGTGCCAGCAGGCTACAGGGGGGGGTCACTGAAGCTTTCTTT. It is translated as CASRLQGGVTEAFF. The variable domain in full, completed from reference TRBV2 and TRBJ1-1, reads EPEVTQTPSHQVTQMGQEVILRCVPISNHLYFYWYRQILGQKVEFLVSFYNNEISEKSEIFDDQFSVERPDGSNFTLKIRSTKLEDSAMYFCASRLQGGVTEAFFGQGTRLTVV.

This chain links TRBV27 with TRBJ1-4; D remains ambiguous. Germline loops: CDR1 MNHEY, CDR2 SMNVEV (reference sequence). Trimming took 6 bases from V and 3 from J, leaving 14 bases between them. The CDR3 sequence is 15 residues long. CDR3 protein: CASSLRSHSNEKLFF. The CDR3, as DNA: TGTGCCAGCAGCTTGAGAAGCCATTCTAATGAAAAACTGTTTTTT.

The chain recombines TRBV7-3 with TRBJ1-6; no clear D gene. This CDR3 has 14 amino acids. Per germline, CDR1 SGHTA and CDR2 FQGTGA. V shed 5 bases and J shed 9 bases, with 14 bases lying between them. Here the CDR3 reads CASSPGGSGSPLHF. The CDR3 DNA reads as TGTGCCAGCAGCCCCGGCGGGTCGGGTTCACCCCTCCACTTT. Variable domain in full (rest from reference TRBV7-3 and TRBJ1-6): GAGVSQTPSNKVTEKGKYVELRCDPISGHTALYWYRQSLGQGPEFLIYFQGTGAADDSGLPNDRFFAVRPEGSVSTLKIQRTERGDSAVYLCASSPGGSGSPLHFGNGTRLTVT.

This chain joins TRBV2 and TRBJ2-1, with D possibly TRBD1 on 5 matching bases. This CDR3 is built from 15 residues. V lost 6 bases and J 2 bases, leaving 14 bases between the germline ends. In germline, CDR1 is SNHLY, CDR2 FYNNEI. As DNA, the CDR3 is TGTGCCAGCAGGGGGCTAGGCTTAACCTACAATGAGCAGTTCTTC. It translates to CASRGLGLTYNEQFF.

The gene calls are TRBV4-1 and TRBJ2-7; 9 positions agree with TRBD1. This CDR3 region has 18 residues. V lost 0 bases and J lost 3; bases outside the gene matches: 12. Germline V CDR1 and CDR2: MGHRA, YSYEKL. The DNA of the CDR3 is TGCGCCAGCAGCCAAGATAAAGGCCCCGGGACAGGGCTCTACGAGCAGTACTTC. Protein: CASSQDKGPGTGLYEQYF.

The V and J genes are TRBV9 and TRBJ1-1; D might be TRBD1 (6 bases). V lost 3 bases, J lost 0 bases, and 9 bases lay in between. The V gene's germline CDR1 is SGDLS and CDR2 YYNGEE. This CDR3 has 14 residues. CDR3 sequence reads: CASSDGQMNTEAFF. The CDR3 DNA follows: TGTGCCAGCAGCGACGGACAGATGAACACTGAAGCTTTCTTT.

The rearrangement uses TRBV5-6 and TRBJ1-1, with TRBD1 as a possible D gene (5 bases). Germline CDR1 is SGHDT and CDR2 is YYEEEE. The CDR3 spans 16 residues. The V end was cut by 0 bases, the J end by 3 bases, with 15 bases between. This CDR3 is CASSLEVGQAYTEAFF. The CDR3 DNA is TGTGCCAGCAGCTTGGAGGTGGGGCAGGCGTACACTGAAGCTTTCTTT.

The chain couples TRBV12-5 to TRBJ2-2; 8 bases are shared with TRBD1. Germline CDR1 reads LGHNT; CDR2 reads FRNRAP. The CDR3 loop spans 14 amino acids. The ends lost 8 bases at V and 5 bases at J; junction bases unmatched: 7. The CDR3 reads CASRLDRATGELFF. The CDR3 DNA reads TGTGCTAGTCGATTGGACAGGGCTACCGGGGAGCTGTTTTTT.

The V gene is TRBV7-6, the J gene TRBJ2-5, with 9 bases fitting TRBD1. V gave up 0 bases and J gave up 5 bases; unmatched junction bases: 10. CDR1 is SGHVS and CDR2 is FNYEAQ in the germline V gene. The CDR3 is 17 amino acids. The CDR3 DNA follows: TGTGCCAGCAGCTTAGCAATTACAGGGGGCTGGCCTGAGACCCAGTACTTC. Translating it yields CASSLAITGGWPETQYF. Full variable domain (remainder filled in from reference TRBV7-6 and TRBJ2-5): GAGVSQSPRYKVTKRGQDVALRCDPISGHVSLYWYRQALGQGPEFLTYFNYEAQQDKSGLPNDRFSAERPEGSISTLTIQRTEQRDSAMYRCASSLAITGGWPETQYFGPGTRLLVL.

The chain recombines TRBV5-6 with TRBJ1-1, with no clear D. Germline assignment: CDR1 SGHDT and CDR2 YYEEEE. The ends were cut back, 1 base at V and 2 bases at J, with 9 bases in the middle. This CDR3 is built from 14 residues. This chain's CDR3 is CASSLRGRNTEAFF. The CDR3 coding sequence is TGTGCCAGCAGCTTGAGAGGAAGAAACACTGAAGCTTTCTTT.

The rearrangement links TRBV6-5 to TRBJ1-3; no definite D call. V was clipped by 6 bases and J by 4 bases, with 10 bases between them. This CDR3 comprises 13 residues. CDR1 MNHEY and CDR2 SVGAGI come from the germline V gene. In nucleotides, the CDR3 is TGTGCCAGCAGACAGTCTCACGGAAACACCATATATTTT. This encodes CASRQSHGNTIYF.

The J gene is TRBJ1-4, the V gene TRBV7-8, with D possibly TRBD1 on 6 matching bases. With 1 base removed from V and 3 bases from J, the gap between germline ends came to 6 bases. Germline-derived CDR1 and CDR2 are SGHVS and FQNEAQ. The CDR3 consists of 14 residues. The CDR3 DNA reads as TGTGCCAGCAGCTTAGGGACAGCTAATGAAAAACTGTTTTTT. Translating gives CASSLGTANEKLFF.